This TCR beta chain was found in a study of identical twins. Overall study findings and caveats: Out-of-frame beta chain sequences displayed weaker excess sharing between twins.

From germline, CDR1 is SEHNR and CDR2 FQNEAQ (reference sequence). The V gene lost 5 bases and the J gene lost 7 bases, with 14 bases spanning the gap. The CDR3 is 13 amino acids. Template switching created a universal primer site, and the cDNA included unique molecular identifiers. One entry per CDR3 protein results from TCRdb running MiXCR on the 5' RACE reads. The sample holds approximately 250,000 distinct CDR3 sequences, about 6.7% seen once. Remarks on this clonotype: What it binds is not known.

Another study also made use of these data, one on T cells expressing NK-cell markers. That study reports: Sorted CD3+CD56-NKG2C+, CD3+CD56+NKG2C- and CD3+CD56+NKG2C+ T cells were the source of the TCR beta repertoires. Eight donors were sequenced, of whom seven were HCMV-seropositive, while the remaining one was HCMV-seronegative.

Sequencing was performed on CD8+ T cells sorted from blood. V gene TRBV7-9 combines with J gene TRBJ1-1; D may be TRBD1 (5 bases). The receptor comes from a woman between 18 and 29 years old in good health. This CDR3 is CASSAPVTVEAFF. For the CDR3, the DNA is TGTGCCAGCAGCGCCCCGGTGACAGTTGAAGCTTTCTTT.